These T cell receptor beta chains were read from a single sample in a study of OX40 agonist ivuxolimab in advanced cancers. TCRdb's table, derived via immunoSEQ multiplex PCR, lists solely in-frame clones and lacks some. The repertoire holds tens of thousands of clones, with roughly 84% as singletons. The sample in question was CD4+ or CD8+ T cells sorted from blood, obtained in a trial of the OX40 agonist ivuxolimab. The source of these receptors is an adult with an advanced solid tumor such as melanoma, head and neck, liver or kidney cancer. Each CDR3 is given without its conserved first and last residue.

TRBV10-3	AISDTSGSSYNEQF
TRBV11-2	ASRGGTYNEQF
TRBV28	ASSFRRTGPSPLH
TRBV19	ASSIQGPYEQY
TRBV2	ASIPGVDRGYT
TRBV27	ASSDSAVREKLF
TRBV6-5	ASSYIASGANYGYT
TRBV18	ASSPGQYTEAF
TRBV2	ASSESRQDNQPQH
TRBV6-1	ASSRDRGGNYGYT
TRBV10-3	AISEFPGEAF
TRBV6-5	ASSNRGGVNTEAF
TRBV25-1	ASSEWGLMSQETQY
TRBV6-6	ASKTGVSGNTIY
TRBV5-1	ASSPGLAGTGELF
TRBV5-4	ASSKPTGVPYGYT
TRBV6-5	ATQSSGPYNEQF
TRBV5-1	ASSLSTSYEQY
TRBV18	ASSLMRTSGEYYNEQF
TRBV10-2	ASSESALNQPQH
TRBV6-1	ASSVRGDSNQPQH
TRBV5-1	ASSTGTSGDAGELF